This T cell receptor (beta chain) emerged from a study of CD8 T cells in Susac syndrome. Reverse transcription of about 0.45 to 1 ug RNA was carried out with random hexamers. TCRdb re-analysed the immunoSEQ multiplex PCR reads in MiXCR, keeping a single row per CDR3 protein. The sample holds 120,000 to 150,000 distinct CDR3 sequences; roughly 94% are singletons and the top ten take approximately 0.08%. CDR1 and CDR2 from the germline V gene are MGHRA and YSYEKL. The CDR3 totals 12 residues. With 3 bases removed from V and 1 base from J, the gap between germline ends came to 3 bases. The specimen sequenced was CD4+ T cells from PBMCs. This TCR derives from a human donor in good health. The chain recombines TRBV4-1 with TRBJ1-2; D not certain. DNA for the CDR3: TGCGCCAGCAGCCACAATAACTATGGCTACACCTTC. The encoded protein is CASSHNNYGYTF.